One and the same sample provided the 12 T cell receptor beta chains below, sequenced in a study of T cells in Graves' hyperthyroidism and ophthalmopathy. Researchers took RNA transcripts and amplified the TCR beta CDR3 regions from them. A first-round RT-PCR of the TCR CDR3 used the HTBI primer set. TCRdb used MiXCR to reprocess the multiplex PCR reads, holding one entry per CDR3 protein. The data show over 300,000 distinct CDR3 sequences, approximately 13% seen once. The sample was blood. The receptors were gathered from a woman in her thirties or forties with Graves' ophthalmopathy.

This clonotype was counted many times. This sequence joins TRBV6-1 and TRBJ1-6; a possible D gene is TRBD1 (5 bases). CDR1 is MNHNS, CDR2 SASEGT, per germline. This CDR3 has 14 residues. The germline V and J ends were trimmed by 6 bases and 8 bases, with 14 bases remaining between them. CDR3 loop: CASRVMGGHSPLHF. Written as DNA, the CDR3 is TGTGCCAGCAGGGTGATGGGGGGTCATTCACCCCTCCACTTT.

V and J are TRBV20-1 and TRBJ2-7, with TRBD1 identical over 9 bases. Germline V gene sequence: CDR1 DFQATT, CDR2 SNEGSKA (reference sequence). Losses at the gene ends were 2 bases for V and 0 bases for J; bases not matched to a gene: 8. The CDR3 spans 16 residues. The CDR3 region has the DNA TGCAGTGCTAGACAGACAGGGGACAGGGACTCCTACGAGCAGTACTTC. This codes for CSARQTGDRDSYEQYF.

This chain joins TRBV5-1 and TRBJ1-2; TRBD1 might be the D (5 bases). The germline V gene has CDR1 SGHRS and CDR2 YFSETQ. Trimming removed 2 bases at V and 5 bases at J, with 13 bases between. The CDR3 consists of 14 residues. CDR3 residues: CASSLLGDWYGYTF. In DNA form, the CDR3 reads TGCGCCAGCAGCTTACTTGGGGACTGGTATGGCTACACCTTC.

This sequence joins TRBV5-1 and TRBJ2-3; the D gene could be TRBD1 or TRBD2 (5 bases each). Per germline, CDR1 SGHRS and CDR2 YFSETQ. This CDR3 has 15 residues. The ends were cut back, 4 bases at V and 2 bases at J, with 14 bases in the middle. Written as DNA, the CDR3 is TGCGCCAGCAGCCCATCGGGACGTTTCACAGATACGCAGTATTTT. Translated: CASSPSGRFTDTQYF.

This clonotype was observed many times. The CDR3 reads CASSLLAGDRKDTQYF. CDR3 DNA: TGTGCCAGCAGCTTACTAGCGGGAGACAGGAAAGATACGCAGTATTTT. The chain is built from TRBV12-3 or TRBV12-4 and TRBJ2-3; TRBD2 matches 11 bases. The CDR3 is 16 residues long. The trim removed 6 bases at V and 5 bases at J, leaving 10 bases unmatched.

This clonotype occurred once. V is TRBV28 and J is TRBJ2-1; D is unclear. The V end was cut by 10 bases, the J end by 3 bases, with 4 bases between. CDR1 MDHEN and CDR2 SYDVKM come from the germline V gene. The CDR3 sequence is 10 residues long. The CDR3 loop is CATNYNEQFF. The DNA of the CDR3 is TGTGCCACCAACTACAATGAGCAGTTCTTC.

The J gene is TRBJ2-3, the V gene TRBV20-1; 10 nucleotides match TRBD2. This CDR3 contains 16 residues. Trimming took 3 bases from V and 4 from J; bases not matched to a gene: 10. CDR1 DFQATT and CDR2 SNEGSKA come from the germline V gene (reference sequence). The DNA for the CDR3 is TGCAGTGCTAGTCCCGCTAGCGGGAGATCCGCAGATACGCAGTATTTT. Encoded protein: CSASPASGRSADTQYF.

This clonotype was seen repeatedly, ten times or more. The chain is built from TRBV7-9 and TRBJ2-1; possibly TRBD2 for D (5 bases). In germline, CDR1 is SEHNR, CDR2 FQNEAQ (reference sequence). Deletions cut 2 bases from V and 0 bases from J, with 11 bases between. The CDR3 contains 16 residues. The CDR3 loop is CASSLPGGSSYNEQFF. Written as DNA, the CDR3 is TGTGCCAGCAGCTTACCTGGTGGGAGCTCCTACAATGAGCAGTTCTTC. Filled out from reference TRBV7-9 and TRBJ2-1, the complete variable domain reads DTGVSQNPRHKITKRGQNVTFRCDPISEHNRLYWYRQTLGQGPEFLTYFQNEAQLEKSRLLSDRFSAERPKGSFSTLEIQRTEQGDSAMYLCASSLPGGSSYNEQFFGPGTRLTVL.

There are many counts of this clonotype. The rearrangement uses TRBV7-9 and TRBJ2-7; D gene ambiguous. V shed 1 base and J shed 1 base, with 11 bases lying between them. The CDR3 is 15 amino acids. The germline gives CDR1 SEHNR, CDR2 FQNEAQ (reference sequence). CDR3 bases: TGTGCCAGCAGCTTAGACGGCGGCAGGTCCTACGAGCAGTACTTC. Protein product: CASSLDGGRSYEQYF.

This clonotype was detected many times. The rearrangement links TRBV24-1 to TRBJ2-2; D is unclear. This CDR3 is 15 amino acids long. The germline V gene encodes CDR1 KGHDR and CDR2 SFDVKD. Trimming stripped 1 base from V and 8 bases from J, with 13 bases between. Here the CDR3 reads CATSDFHPTQGELFF. The DNA for the CDR3 is TGTGCCACCAGTGATTTTCACCCAACCCAGGGGGAGCTGTTTTTT.

This clonotype was counted ten times or more. The V gene is TRBV19, the J gene TRBJ2-5, with 10 bases lining up with TRBD1. J gave up 2 bases and V 6 bases, and 9 bases lay outside the gene matches. The germline V gene has CDR1 LNHDA and CDR2 SQIVND (reference sequence). This CDR3 spans 16 amino acids. This CDR3 reads CASRAGQGGYQETQYF. CDR3 sequence (DNA): TGTGCCAGTAGGGCCGGACAGGGGGGGTATCAAGAGACCCAGTACTTC.

This clonotype was seen more than once but under ten times. The chain's CDR3 is CASRGQGFTGELFF. CDR3 bases: TGTGCCAGTAGGGGACAGGGATTCACCGGGGAGCTGTTTTTT. The chain joins TRBV19 to TRBJ2-2; 9 bases match TRBD1. The CDR3 is 14 residues long. The germline gives CDR1 LNHDA, CDR2 SQIVND (reference sequence). The V and J ends lost 6 bases and 4 bases, in that order; junction bases with no gene match: 3.